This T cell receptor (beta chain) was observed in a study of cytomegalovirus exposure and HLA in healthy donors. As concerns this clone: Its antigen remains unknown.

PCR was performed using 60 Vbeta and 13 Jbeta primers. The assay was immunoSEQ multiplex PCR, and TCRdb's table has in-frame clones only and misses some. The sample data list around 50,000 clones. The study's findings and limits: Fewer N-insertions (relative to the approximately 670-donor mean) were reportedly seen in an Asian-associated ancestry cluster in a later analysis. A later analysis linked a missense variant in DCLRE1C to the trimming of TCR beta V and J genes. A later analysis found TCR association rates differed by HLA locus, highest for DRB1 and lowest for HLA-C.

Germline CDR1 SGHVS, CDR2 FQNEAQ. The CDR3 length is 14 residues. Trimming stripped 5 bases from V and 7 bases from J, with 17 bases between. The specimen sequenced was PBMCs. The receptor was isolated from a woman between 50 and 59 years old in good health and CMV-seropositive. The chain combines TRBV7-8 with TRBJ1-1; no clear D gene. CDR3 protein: CASSPPERRGEAFF. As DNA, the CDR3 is TGTGCCAGCAGCCCCCCGGAAAGACGGGGTGAAGCTTTCTTT.